One and the same sample provided the 25 T cell receptor beta chains below, sequenced in a study of T cells after yellow fever vaccination. One entry per CDR3 protein results from TCRdb running MiXCR on the 5' RACE reads. The sample consists of some 300,000 distinct CDR3 sequences, 7% to 9% of them appearing once. This specimen was PBMCs, taken about 41 days after the first yellow fever vaccination. These receptors originate from a man between 18 and 29 years old who received the YFV17D yellow fever vaccine.

The V and J genes are TRBV6-5 and TRBJ1-5; D remains ambiguous. V lost 2 bases to trimming and J lost 2 bases, with 10 bases between them. CDR3 length: 15 residues. CDR1 MNHEY and CDR2 SVGAGI come from the germline V gene. Written as DNA, the CDR3 is TGTGCCAGCAGTTACGTCAGTGGAGGCAATCAGCCCCAGCATTTT. This gives the protein CASSYVSGGNQPQHF.

This clonotype was seen repeatedly, ten times or more. The chain joins TRBV4-3 to TRBJ2-7; 8 positions match TRBD1. Per the germline V gene, CDR1 is LGHNA and CDR2 is YSLEER. This CDR3 comprises 14 residues. Trimming cost V 1 base and J 2 bases; bases outside gene matches: 1. The CDR3 is CASSQGTGTYEQYF. CDR3 in DNA: TGCGCCAGCAGCCAAGGGACAGGGACCTACGAGCAGTACTTC.

This clonotype has a count of ten or more. The chain employs TRBV20-1 and TRBJ1-1; D not resolved. Germline V gene lookup returns CDR1 DFQATT and CDR2 SNEGSKA (reference sequence). The CDR3 consists of 12 residues. Trimming shortened V by 0 bases and J by 4 bases, and 6 bases separated the two germline ends. Here the CDR3 reads CSARDLGTEAFF. CDR3 DNA sequence: TGCAGTGCTAGAGATTTAGGCACTGAAGCTTTCTTT.

Many counts were recorded for this clonotype. This chain connects TRBV28 to TRBJ2-2; unclear D gene. Germline V lookup: CDR1 MDHEN, CDR2 SYDVKM. Trimming removed 3 bases at V and 2 bases at J, with 4 bases between. The CDR3 loop spans 13 amino acids. CDR3 coding DNA: TGTGCCAGCAGTTTGGACAACACCGGGGAGCTGTTTTTT. It yields the protein CASSLDNTGELFF.

There are a few counts of this clonotype. The chain combines TRBV29-1 with TRBJ1-2; D is unclear. Germline lookup yields CDR1 SQVTM and CDR2 ANQGSEA. This CDR3 region has 12 residues. Trimming removed 4 bases from V and 4 bases from J, with 10 bases in between. The CDR3, as DNA: TGCAGCGTTGGGCGCGCGGGCTATGGCTACACCTTC. Translation: CSVGRAGYGYTF.

This chain uses TRBV10-3 with TRBJ2-5; possible D gene TRBD2, 5 bases. The CDR3 is 15 amino acids. The germline V gene has CDR1 ENHRY and CDR2 SYGVKD. V lost 6 bases and J lost 3, with 17 bases in between. CDR3: CAIRRSGTQKETQYF. The CDR3 DNA follows: TGTGCCATCAGGCGGAGCGGAACACAGAAAGAGACCCAGTACTTC.

The CDR3 coding sequence is TGCGCCAGCAGGCGGGAGTCCGGGGTGGGCACAGATACGCAGTATTTT. It codes for CASRRESGVGTDTQYF. The rearrangement links TRBV5-1 to TRBJ2-3; 7 bases align to TRBD2. Germline V gene lookup returns CDR1 SGHRS and CDR2 YFSETQ. This CDR3 is 16 amino acids long. V shed 5 bases, J shed 1 base, and the junction held 10 bases outside the gene matches.

The V gene is TRBV7-9, the J gene TRBJ2-7; a weak D match, TRBD1 (5 bases). This CDR3 has 12 residues. CDR1 and CDR2 from the germline V gene are SEHNR and FQNEAQ (reference sequence). The germline V and J ends were trimmed by 6 bases and 5 bases, with 11 bases remaining between them. In DNA, the CDR3 is TGTGCCAGCAGTTCCAGGGTGCACGAGCAGTACTTC. It codes for CASSSRVHEQYF.

For this clonotype: A junction end diverges from the germline sequence, so it may reflect a read error. The CDR3 is CSARGGDRGIYEQYF. The CDR3 nucleotides read TGCAGTGCCAGAGGGGGGGACAGGGGGATCTACGAGCAGTACTTC. The chain has TRBV20-1 and TRBJ2-7, with TRBD1 identical over 11 bases. Germline V gene sequence: CDR1 DFQATT, CDR2 SNEGSKA (reference sequence). The CDR3 runs 15 residues.

The rearrangement links TRBV19 to TRBJ2-5; D unresolved. The CDR3 is 11 residues long. From germline, CDR1 is LNHDA and CDR2 SQIVND (reference sequence). The V gene lost 3 bases and the J gene lost 5 bases, with 4 bases spanning the gap. Here the CDR3 reads CASSMGETQYF. CDR3 DNA sequence: TGTGCCAGTAGTATGGGGGAGACCCAGTACTTC.

This clonotype showed up just a few times. The chain links TRBV20-1 to TRBJ2-2; 8 positions match TRBD1. J was trimmed by 2 bases and V by 5 bases; bases with no gene match: 10. This CDR3 has 16 amino acids. Germline CDR1 and CDR2: DFQATT and SNEGSKA (reference sequence). The CDR3 spells CSAHPRTGPNTGELFF. CDR3 bases: TGCAGTGCTCATCCCCGGACAGGGCCCAACACCGGGGAGCTGTTTTTT.

The chain is built from TRBV7-2 and TRBJ1-4; D is unresolved. Germline V gives CDR1 SGHTA, CDR2 FQGNSA. V lost 5 bases to trimming and J lost 8 bases, with 12 bases between them. This CDR3 contains 13 residues. This chain's CDR3 is CASSAGSSEKLFF. DNA for the CDR3: TGTGCCAGCAGCGCCGGGTCATCCGAAAAACTGTTTTTT.

This sequence joins TRBV20-1 and TRBJ2-7, with D possibly matching TRBD2 (5 bases). The CDR3 covers 14 residues. V dropped 0 bases and J dropped 2 bases, with 11 bases sitting between them. Germline CDR1 is DFQATT and CDR2 is SNEGSKA (reference sequence). As DNA, the CDR3 is TGCAGTGCTAGAGATGCAAGCGGTCCCTACGAGCAGTACTTC. This gives the protein CSARDASGPYEQYF.

The rearrangement links TRBV7-9 to TRBJ1-4; D gene unclear. The ends were cut back, 6 bases at V and 3 bases at J, with 8 bases in the middle. Germline assignment: CDR1 SEHNR and CDR2 FQNEAQ (reference sequence). The CDR3 is made up of 13 amino acids. CDR3 DNA: TGTGCCAGCAGAGATCGATCTAATGAAAAACTGTTTTTT. Amino acid sequence: CASRDRSNEKLFF.

A few counts support this clonotype. The chain carries TRBV20-1 and TRBJ2-1; a weak D match, TRBD1 (6 bases). CDR3 length: 13 amino acids. Germline V gene lookup returns CDR1 DFQATT and CDR2 SNEGSKA (reference sequence). The V gene lost 6 bases and the J gene lost 6 bases, with 15 bases spanning the gap. CDR3 bases: TGCAGTGCGCCCCAAGGGGGTGGCAATGAGCAGTTCTTC. Translating gives CSAPQGGGNEQFF.

The V call is TRBV4-2, the J call TRBJ2-1, with 8 bases aligning to TRBD2. The length of the CDR3 is 16 residues. The ends lost 1 base at V and 5 bases at J; junction bases unmatched: 7. Germline V lookup: CDR1 LGHNA, CDR2 YNFKEQ. The DNA of the CDR3 is TGTGCCAGCAGCCAAGGAAGGATACTAGCGGACAATGAGCAGTTCTTC. It encodes CASSQGRILADNEQFF.

The V call is TRBV20-1, the J call TRBJ2-7; D remains unclear. V gave up 3 bases and J gave up 1 base, with 7 bases separating them. CDR1 is DFQATT and CDR2 is SNEGSKA in the germline V gene (reference sequence). The CDR3 extends over 12 amino acids. Written as DNA, the CDR3 is TGCAGTGCTAGTAAGGGATCCTACGAGCAGTACTTC. Amino acids: CSASKGSYEQYF.

The J gene is TRBJ2-3, the V gene TRBV30; D is undetermined. Germline V gene sequence: CDR1 GTSNPN, CDR2 SVGIG (reference sequence). The CDR3 runs 14 residues. Trimming pared 3 bases from V and 0 bases from J, leaving 10 bases between. This chain's CDR3 is CAWRRQPSTDTQYF. The CDR3 DNA reads TGTGCCTGGAGGAGGCAACCTAGCACAGATACGCAGTATTTT.

The genes are TRBV11-2 and TRBJ1-4; D unclear. CDR1 and CDR2 (germline): SGHAT, FQNNGV. The germline V and J ends were trimmed by 1 base and 11 bases, with 5 bases remaining between them. This CDR3 has 11 residues. The CDR3 region has the DNA TGTGCCAGCAGCTTAGGCAGGAAACTGTTTTTT. Translation: CASSLGRKLFF.

This clonotype occurred a few times. The V gene is TRBV5-4, the J gene TRBJ1-4; the D gene is possibly TRBD1 (6 bases). V lost 4 bases, J lost 1 base, and 11 bases lay in between. The CDR3 has 15 amino acids. The germline CDR1 and CDR2 sequences are SGHNT and YYREEE (reference sequence). The chain's CDR3 is CASSARQETNEKLFF. CDR3 nucleotides: TGTGCCAGCAGCGCCCGACAGGAAACTAATGAAAAACTGTTTTTT.

The V call is TRBV7-6, the J call TRBJ2-5; D gene ambiguous. This CDR3 region has 15 residues. V lost 1 base to trimming and J lost 7 bases, with 16 bases between them. The germline V gene has CDR1 SGHVS and CDR2 FNYEAQ. The CDR3 is CASSLVRAEIGTQYF. The CDR3 coding sequence is TGTGCCAGCAGCTTAGTTAGGGCAGAGATCGGGACCCAGTACTTC.

Only a few counts were recorded for this clonotype. The CDR3 bases are TGTGCCAGCAGTTCGGACGGAAGCTATGGCTACACCTTC. It yields the protein CASSSDGSYGYTF. V and J are TRBV7-2 and TRBJ1-2; the D is unclear. The CDR3 runs 13 residues. Trimming shortened V by 6 bases and J by 4 bases, and 12 bases separated the two germline ends. Germline V gene data show CDR1 as SGHTA and CDR2 as FQGNSA.

This clonotype was detected many times. The V and J genes are TRBV6-5 and TRBJ1-1, with a tentative D call TRBD1 (5 bases). This CDR3 contains 15 residues. Germline-derived CDR1 and CDR2 are MNHEY and SVGAGI. Trimming removed 4 bases from V and 4 bases from J, with 16 bases in between. CDR3 DNA sequence: TGTGCCAGCAGTTTCGACAGCCTTTTTACCACTGAAGCTTTCTTT. Amino acid sequence: CASSFDSLFTTEAFF.

This clonotype was recorded a few times. This chain connects TRBV28 to TRBJ1-2; 8 bases are shared with TRBD1. Germline V CDR1 and CDR2: MDHEN, SYDVKM. V trimming: 2 bases; J trimming: 4 bases; junction bases outside the gene matches: 3. This CDR3 spans 14 amino acids. CDR3 loop: CASSLVQGGYGYTF. As DNA, the CDR3 is TGTGCCAGCAGTTTAGTACAGGGGGGCTATGGCTACACCTTC.

The gene calls are TRBV5-1 and TRBJ2-5; weak D call: TRBD1 (5 bases). The CDR3 spans 15 residues. Trimming shortened V by 1 base and J by 3 bases, and 13 bases separated the two germline ends. In germline, CDR1 is SGHRS, CDR2 YFSETQ. CDR3 amino acids: CASSLRKGLKETQYF. Here the CDR3 DNA reads TGCGCCAGCAGCTTGAGGAAGGGGCTGAAAGAGACCCAGTACTTC.